This T cell receptor (beta chain) emerged from a study of blood T cell repertoires in COVID-19. With 0 bases removed from V and 5 bases from J, the gap between germline ends came to 11 bases. CDR1 and CDR2 (germline): SGDLS, YYNGEE. The CDR3 runs 15 residues. Authors' processing steps: Amplification of reference gene primers provided the estimated nucleated cell counts. Assay used: immunoSEQ multiplex PCR; TCRdb lists only in-frame clones, some missing. The V and J calls and the clone size are those of that table, but D and trimming were determined from the DNA. The table includes hundreds of thousands of clones, about 85% detected once. Recruits, aged about 18 to 100 years, lived in 24 US areas.

The TCR comes from a woman aged 45-65 years who had recovered from COVID-19. The V and J genes are TRBV9 and TRBJ2-2; D might be TRBD2 (6 bases). Sequencing used PBMCs or T cells enriched from blood (not recorded which). CDR3 loop: CASSVGEAGTGELFF. The DNA for the CDR3 is TGTGCCAGCAGCGTAGGGGAGGCGGGAACCGGGGAGCTGTTTTTT. The full variable domain, with the rest looked up from reference TRBV9 and TRBJ2-2, is DSGVTQTPKHLITATGQRVTLRCSPRSGDLSVYWYQQSLDQGLQFLIQYYNGEERAKGNILERFSAQQFPDLHSELNLSSLELGDSALYFCASSVGEAGTGELFFGEGSRLTVL.